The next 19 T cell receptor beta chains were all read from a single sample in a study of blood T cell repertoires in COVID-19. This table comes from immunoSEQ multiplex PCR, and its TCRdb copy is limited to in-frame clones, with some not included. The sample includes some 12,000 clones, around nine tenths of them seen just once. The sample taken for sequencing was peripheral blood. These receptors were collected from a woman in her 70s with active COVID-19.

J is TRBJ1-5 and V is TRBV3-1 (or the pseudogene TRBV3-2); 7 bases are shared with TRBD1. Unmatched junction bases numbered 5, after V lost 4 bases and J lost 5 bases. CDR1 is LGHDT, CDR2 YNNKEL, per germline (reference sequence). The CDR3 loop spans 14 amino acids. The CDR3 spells CASSLGDSHQPQHF. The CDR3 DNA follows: TGTGCCAGCAGCCTAGGGGACAGCCATCAGCCCCAGCATTTT.

The CDR3 is CASSQDAPAGAYNEQFF. As DNA, the CDR3 is TGCGCCAGCAGCCAAGATGCCCCAGCGGGAGCCTACAATGAGCAGTTCTTC. V gene TRBV4-3 combines with J gene TRBJ2-1; 8 bases are a match to TRBD2. Germline V gene sequence: CDR1 LGHNA, CDR2 YSLEER. Trimming took 0 bases from V and 2 from J; bases not matched to a gene: 6. The CDR3 consists of 17 residues.

The CDR3 DNA reads TGTGCCAGCAGCGTATCGGACCGGGACTCCTTGGCTAATGAAAAACTGTTTTTT. Amino acids: CASSVSDRDSLANEKLFF. The genes are TRBV9 and TRBJ1-4; tentatively, D is TRBD1 (5 bases). Germline loops: CDR1 SGDLS, CDR2 YYNGEE. V dropped 1 base and J dropped 3 bases, with 19 bases sitting between them. This CDR3 region has 18 residues.

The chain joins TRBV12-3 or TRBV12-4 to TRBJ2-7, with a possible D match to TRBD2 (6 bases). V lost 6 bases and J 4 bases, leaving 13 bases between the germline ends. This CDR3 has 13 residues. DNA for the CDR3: TGTGCCAGCAGCCTCGGGAGCGGATACGAGCAGTACTTC. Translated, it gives CASSLGSGYEQYF.

The DNA for the CDR3 is TGTGCCAGCAGTGTCGGACAGGCCGGAAACACCATATATTTT. This sequence encodes CASSVGQAGNTIYF. The chain has TRBV2 and TRBJ1-3; TRBD1 aligns across 7 bases. The CDR3 consists of 14 residues. Germline V CDR1 and CDR2: SNHLY, FYNNEI. V shed 4 bases and J 4 bases; nucleotides not matched to a gene: 4.

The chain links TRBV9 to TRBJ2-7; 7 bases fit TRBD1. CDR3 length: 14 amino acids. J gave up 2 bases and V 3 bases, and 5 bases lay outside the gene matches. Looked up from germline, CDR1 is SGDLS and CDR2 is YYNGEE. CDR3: CASSASGGPYEQYF. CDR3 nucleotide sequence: TGTGCCAGCAGCGCGTCAGGGGGACCCTACGAGCAGTACTTC.

The CDR3 spells CASSFRTNTGELFF. As DNA, the CDR3 is TGTGCCAGCAGCTTCAGGACAAACACCGGGGAGCTGTTTTTT. The V and J genes are TRBV5-6 and TRBJ2-2; possibly TRBD1 for D (5 bases). Looked up from germline, CDR1 is SGHDT and CDR2 is YYEEEE. The CDR3 contains 14 residues. Trimming left V 2 bases short and J 2 bases short, with 7 bases between.

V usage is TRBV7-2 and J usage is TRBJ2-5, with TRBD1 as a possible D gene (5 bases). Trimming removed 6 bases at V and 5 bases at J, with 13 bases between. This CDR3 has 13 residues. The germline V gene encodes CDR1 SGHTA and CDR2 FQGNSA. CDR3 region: CASSPRGWETQYF. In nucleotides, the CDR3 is TGTGCCAGCAGTCCTAGGGGATGGGAGACCCAGTACTTC.

CDR3 sequence (DNA): TGTGCCAGCAGCTTGGGGACTACCAACAATGAGCAGTTCTTC. Translating it yields CASSLGTTNNEQFF. The rearrangement joins TRBV5-5 to TRBJ2-1; perhaps TRBD2 as D (6 bases). Germline V gene sequence: CDR1 SGHKS, CDR2 YYEKEE (reference sequence). V was shortened by 0 bases and J by 5 bases, with 9 bases between the two germline ends. This CDR3 has 14 amino acids. The variable domain in full, with the rest retrieved from reference TRBV5-5 and TRBJ2-1, is DAGVTQSPTHLIKTRGQQVTLRCSPISGHKSVSWYQQVLGQGPQFIFQYYEKEERGRGNFPDRFSARQFPNYSSELNVNALLLGDSALYLCASSLGTTNNEQFFGPGTRLTVL.

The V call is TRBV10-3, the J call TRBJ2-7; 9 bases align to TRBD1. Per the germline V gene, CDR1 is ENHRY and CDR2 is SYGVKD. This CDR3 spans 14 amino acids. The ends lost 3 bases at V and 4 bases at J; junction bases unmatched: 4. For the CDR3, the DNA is TGTGCCATCAGTGAAACAGGGGGCTGGTACGAGCAGTACTTC. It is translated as CAISETGGWYEQYF.

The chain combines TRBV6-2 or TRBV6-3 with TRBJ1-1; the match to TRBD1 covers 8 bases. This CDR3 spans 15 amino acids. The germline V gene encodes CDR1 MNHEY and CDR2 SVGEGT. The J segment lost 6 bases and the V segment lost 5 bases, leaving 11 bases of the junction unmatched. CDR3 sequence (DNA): TGTGCCAGCAGTCGGGACAGGACCTATATCGCTGAAGCTTTCTTT. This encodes CASSRDRTYIAEAFF.

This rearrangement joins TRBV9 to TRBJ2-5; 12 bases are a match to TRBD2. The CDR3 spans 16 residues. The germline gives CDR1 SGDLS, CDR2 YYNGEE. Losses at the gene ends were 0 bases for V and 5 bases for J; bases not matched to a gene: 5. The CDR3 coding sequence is TGTGCCAGCAGCGTAGGACTAGCGGGAGTCCAGGAGACCCAGTACTTC. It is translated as CASSVGLAGVQETQYF.

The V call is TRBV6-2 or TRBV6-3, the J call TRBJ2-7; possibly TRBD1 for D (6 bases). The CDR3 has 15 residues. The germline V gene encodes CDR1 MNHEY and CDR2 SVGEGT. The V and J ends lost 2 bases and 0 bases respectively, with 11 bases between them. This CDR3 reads CASSYPRTASYEQYF. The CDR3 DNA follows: TGTGCCAGCAGTTACCCACGGACAGCCTCCTACGAGCAGTACTTC.

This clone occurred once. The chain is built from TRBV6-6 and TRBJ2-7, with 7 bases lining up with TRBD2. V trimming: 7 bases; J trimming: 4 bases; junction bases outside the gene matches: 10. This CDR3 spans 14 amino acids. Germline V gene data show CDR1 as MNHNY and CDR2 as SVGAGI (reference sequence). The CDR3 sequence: CASTRLRERYEQYF. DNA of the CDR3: TGTGCCAGCACCCGTTTGCGGGAGAGGTACGAGCAGTACTTC.

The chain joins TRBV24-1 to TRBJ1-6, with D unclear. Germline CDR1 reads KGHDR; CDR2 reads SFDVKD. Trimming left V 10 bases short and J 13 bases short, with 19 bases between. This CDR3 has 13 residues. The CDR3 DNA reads TGTGCCACTTCCGGCGGCCAATTCGCCCCCCTCCACTTT. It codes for CATSGGQFAPLHF.

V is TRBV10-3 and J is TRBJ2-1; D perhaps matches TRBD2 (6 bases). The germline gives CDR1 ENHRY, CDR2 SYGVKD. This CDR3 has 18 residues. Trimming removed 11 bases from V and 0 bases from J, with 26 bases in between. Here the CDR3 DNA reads TGTGCCGCCCGGTCGAGGATAGCGGAGGAAAGCTCCTACAATGAGCAGTTCTTC. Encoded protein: CAARSRIAEESSYNEQFF.

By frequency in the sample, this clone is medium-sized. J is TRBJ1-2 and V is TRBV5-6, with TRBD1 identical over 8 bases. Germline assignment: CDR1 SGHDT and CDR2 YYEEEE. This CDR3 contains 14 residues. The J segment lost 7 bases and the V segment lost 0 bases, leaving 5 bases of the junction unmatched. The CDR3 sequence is CASSLVGQGTGYTF. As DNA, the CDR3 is TGTGCCAGCAGCTTGGTAGGACAGGGAACTGGCTACACCTTC.

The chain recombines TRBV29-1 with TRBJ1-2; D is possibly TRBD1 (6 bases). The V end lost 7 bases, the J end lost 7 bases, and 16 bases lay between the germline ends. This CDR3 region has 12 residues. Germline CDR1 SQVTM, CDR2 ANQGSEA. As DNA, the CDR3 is TGCAGCGCTATGACAGGACTGGGTGGCTACACCTTC. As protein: CSAMTGLGGYTF.

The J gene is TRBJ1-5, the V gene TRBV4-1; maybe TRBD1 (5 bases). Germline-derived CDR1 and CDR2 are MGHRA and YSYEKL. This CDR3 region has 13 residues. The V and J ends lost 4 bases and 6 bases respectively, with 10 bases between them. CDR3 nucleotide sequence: TGCGCCAGCAGCCCAGGGAGGTTTCAGCCCCAGCATTTT. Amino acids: CASSPGRFQPQHF.